This record concerns one T cell receptor beta chain sequence. The sample originates from a study of shared clonotypes between healthy human individuals. The CDR3 spans 19 residues. Genomic DNA per cell subset filled all wells of several immunoSEQ plates. TCRdb keeps only in-frame clones here, not all; method: immunoSEQ multiplex PCR. This sample has around 750,000 clones; around two thirds occur once, and the top ten carry approximately 1.6%. The material sequenced was memory CD4+ T cells sorted from blood. Subset described: CD45RA-negative fraction. V is TRBV12-2 and J is TRBJ2-2. TRBV12-2 is a pseudogene segment. The TCR comes from a woman aged 25 to 45 in good health. The CDR3 bases are TGTGCAAGTCGCTTAGCGGGATCTAAATGGCTCGCGAACACCGGGGAGCTGTTTTTT. It translates to CASRLAGSKWLANTGELFF.